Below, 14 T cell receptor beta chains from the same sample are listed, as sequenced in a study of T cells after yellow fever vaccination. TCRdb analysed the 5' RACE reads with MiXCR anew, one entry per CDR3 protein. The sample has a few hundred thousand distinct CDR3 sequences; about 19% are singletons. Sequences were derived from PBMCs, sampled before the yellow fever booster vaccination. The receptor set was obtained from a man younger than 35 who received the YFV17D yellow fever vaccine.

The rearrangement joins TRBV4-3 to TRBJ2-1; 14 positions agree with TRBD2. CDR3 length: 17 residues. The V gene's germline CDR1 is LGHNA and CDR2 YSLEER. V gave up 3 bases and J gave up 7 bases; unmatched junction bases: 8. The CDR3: CASSQDPGTSGGNEQFF. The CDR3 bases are TGCGCCAGCAGCCAGGACCCCGGGACTAGCGGGGGAAATGAGCAGTTCTTC.

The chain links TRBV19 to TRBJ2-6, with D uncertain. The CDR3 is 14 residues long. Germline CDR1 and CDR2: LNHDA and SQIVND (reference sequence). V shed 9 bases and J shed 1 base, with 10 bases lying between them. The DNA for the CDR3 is TGTGCCAGCCAGTGGGCATCTGGGGCCAACGTCCTGACTTTC. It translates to CASQWASGANVLTF. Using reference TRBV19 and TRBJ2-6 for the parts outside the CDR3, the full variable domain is DGGITQSPKYLFRKEGQNVTLSCEQNLNHDAMYWYRQDPGQGLRLIYYSQIVNDFQKGDIAEGYSVSREKKESFPLTVTSAQKNPTAFYLCASQWASGANVLTFGAGSRLTVL.

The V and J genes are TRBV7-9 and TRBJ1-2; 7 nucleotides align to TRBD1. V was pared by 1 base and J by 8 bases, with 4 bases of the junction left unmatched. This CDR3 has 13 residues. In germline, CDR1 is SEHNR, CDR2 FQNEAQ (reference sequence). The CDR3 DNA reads TGTGCCAGCAGCTTAGAACAGGGGCGAGGCTACACCTTC. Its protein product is CASSLEQGRGYTF.

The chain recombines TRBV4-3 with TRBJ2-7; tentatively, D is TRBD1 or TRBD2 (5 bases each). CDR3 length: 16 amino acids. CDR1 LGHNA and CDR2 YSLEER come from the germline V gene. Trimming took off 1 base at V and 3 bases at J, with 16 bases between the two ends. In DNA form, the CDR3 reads TGCGCCAGCAGCCAAGGATCCCGAGGGGCTTACTACGAGCAGTACTTC. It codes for CASSQGSRGAYYEQYF.

As DNA, the CDR3 is TGTGCCAGCCGAGGAGGTCGGGGGGTAGAGACCCAGTACTTC. Translating gives CASRGGRGVETQYF. The chain couples TRBV2 to TRBJ2-5, with 7 bases that match TRBD2. Germline V lookup: CDR1 SNHLY, CDR2 FYNNEI. The J segment lost 4 bases and the V segment lost 8 bases, leaving 10 bases of the junction unmatched. The CDR3 loop spans 14 amino acids. Full variable domain (missing parts from reference TRBV2 and TRBJ2-5): EPEVTQTPSHQVTQMGQEVILRCVPISNHLYFYWYRQILGQKVEFLVSFYNNEISEKSEIFDDQFSVERPDGSNFTLKIRSTKLEDSAMYFCASRGGRGVETQYFGPGTRLLVL.

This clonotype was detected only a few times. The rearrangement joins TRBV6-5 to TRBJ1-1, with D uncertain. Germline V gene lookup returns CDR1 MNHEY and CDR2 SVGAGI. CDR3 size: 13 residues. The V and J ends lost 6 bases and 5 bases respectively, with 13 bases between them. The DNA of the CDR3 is TGTGCCAGCAGCCCGTCGCGCAGGACTGAAGCTTTCTTT. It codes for CASSPSRRTEAFF.

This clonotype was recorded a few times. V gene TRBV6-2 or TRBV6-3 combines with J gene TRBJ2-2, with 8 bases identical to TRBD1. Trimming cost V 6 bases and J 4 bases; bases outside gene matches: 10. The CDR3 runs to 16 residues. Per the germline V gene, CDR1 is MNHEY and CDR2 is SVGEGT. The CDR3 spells CASSLATGAFTGELFF. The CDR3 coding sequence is TGTGCCAGCAGCCTGGCGACAGGGGCATTCACCGGGGAGCTGTTTTTT.

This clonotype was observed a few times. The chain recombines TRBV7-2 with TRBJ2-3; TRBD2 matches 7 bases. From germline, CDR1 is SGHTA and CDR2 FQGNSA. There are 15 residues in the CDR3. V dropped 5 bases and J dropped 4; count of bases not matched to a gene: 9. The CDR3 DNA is TGTGCCAGCAGCCTCAACATAGCGGGCGCAGATACGCAGTATTTT. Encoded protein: CASSLNIAGADTQYF.

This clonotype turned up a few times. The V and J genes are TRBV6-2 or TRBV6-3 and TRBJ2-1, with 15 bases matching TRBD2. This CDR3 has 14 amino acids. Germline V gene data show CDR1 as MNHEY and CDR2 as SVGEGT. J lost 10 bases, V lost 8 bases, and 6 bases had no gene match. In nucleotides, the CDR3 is TGTGCCAGCTCCGAAGGGACTAGCGGGGGGGAGCAGTTCTTC. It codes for CASSEGTSGGEQFF.

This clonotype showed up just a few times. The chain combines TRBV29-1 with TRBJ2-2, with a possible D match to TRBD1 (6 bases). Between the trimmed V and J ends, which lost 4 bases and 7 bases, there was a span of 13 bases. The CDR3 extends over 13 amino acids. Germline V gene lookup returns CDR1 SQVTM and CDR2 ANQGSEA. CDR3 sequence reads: CSVVIQGIGELFF. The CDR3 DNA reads TGCAGCGTTGTAATACAGGGCATCGGGGAGCTGTTTTTT.

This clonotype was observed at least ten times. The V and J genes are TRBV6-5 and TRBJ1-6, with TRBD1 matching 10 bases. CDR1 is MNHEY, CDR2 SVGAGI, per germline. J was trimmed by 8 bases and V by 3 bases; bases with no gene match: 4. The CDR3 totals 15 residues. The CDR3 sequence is CASSYTGQGHSPLHF. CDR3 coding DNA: TGTGCCAGCAGTTATACGGGACAGGGGCATTCACCCCTCCACTTT.

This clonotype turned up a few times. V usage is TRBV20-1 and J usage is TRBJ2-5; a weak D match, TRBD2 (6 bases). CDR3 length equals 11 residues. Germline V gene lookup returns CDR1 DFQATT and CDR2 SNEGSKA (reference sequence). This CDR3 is CRSGDQETQYF. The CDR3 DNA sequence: TGCAGATCGGGGGATCAAGAGACCCAGTACTTC.

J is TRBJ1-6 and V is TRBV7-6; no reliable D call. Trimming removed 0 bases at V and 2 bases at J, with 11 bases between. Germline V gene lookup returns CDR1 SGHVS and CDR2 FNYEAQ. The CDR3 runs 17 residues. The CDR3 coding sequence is TGTGCCAGCAGCTTAGCGAACCGACTTACCTATAATTCACCCCTCCACTTT. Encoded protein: CASSLANRLTYNSPLHF.

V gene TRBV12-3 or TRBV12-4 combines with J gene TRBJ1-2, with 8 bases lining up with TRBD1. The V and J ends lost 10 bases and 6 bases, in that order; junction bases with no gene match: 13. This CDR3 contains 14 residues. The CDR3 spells CATVFGTGLNGYTF. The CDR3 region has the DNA TGTGCCACCGTCTTTGGGACAGGCCTCAATGGCTACACCTTC.